This TCR beta chain was captured in a study of T-cell memory formation after mild COVID-19. About the research overall: Among the donors, TCR clusters were largely specific to each donor.

This clonotype was counted only a few times. Its antigen is unknown. Whole-study results and caveats: Pre-infection memory contained some responding clones, which suggested that cross-reactive memory had joined. Day 15 to 85 contracting clones showed balanced CD4/CD8; later expanders leaned CD4+.

The germline CDR1 and CDR2 sequences are SQVTM and ANQGSEA. Trimming cost V 4 bases and J 4 bases; bases outside gene matches: 2. This CDR3 has 14 amino acids. After 5'RACE with constant-segment primers, TCR alpha and TCR beta cDNA libraries carrying sample barcodes and UMIs were obtained. One entry per CDR3 protein results from TCRdb running MiXCR on the 5' RACE reads. In the table there are roughly 580,000 distinct CDR3 sequences, approximately 18% of which are singletons. This sequence was found in an adult woman who had mild COVID-19 (a few samples of this study predate the infection). Cell type and time point are not known. The sample was PBMCs or a T cell subset sorted from them (not recorded which). This chain links TRBV29-1 with TRBJ2-1; 12 positions agree with TRBD2. CDR3 coding DNA: TGCAGCGTTGCAGGACTAGCGGGATACAATGAGCAGTTCTTC. Its translation: CSVAGLAGYNEQFF.